This TCR beta chain emerged from a study of cytomegalovirus exposure and HLA in healthy donors. General study results and limits: The dataset shows that most TCR sequences were rare, while some public TCRs occurred in many donors. CMV serostatus was the only immune exposure information that was available.

The PCR ran on 60 Vbeta and 13 Jbeta primers. The protocol was immunoSEQ multiplex PCR, while the TCRdb copy is restricted to in-frame clones and leaves out a portion. The sample has about 210,000 clones, around nine tenths seen once. V trimming: 6 bases; J trimming: 9 bases; junction bases outside the gene matches: 7. Germline values: CDR1 SNHLY, CDR2 FYNNEI. CDR3 length equals 13 residues. This clone has a single count. Its specificity is not known. The chain couples TRBV2 to TRBJ2-7; 11 bases agree with TRBD2. The sequenced sample consisted of PBMCs. The source of this sequence is a woman in her 30s in good health and CMV-seronegative. The CDR3 coding sequence is TGTGCCAGCAGAGTTCTAGCGGGAGGTGGGCAGTACTTC. It encodes CASRVLAGGGQYF.